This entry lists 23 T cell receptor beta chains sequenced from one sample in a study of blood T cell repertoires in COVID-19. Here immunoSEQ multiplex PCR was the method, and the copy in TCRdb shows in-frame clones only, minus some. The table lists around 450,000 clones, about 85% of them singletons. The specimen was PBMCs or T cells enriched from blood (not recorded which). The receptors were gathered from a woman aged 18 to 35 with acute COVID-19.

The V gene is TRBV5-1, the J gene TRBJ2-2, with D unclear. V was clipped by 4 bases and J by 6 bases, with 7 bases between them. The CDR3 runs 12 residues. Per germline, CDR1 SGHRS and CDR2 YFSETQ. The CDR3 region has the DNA TGCGCCAGCAGCCTAGAGGCCGGGGAGCTGTTTTTT. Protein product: CASSLEAGELFF.

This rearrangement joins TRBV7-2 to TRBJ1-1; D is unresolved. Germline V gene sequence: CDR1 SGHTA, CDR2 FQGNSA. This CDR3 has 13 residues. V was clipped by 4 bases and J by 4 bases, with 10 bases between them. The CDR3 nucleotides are TGTGCCAGCAGCTCTGTCCTACCCACTGAAGCTTTCTTT. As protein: CASSSVLPTEAFF.

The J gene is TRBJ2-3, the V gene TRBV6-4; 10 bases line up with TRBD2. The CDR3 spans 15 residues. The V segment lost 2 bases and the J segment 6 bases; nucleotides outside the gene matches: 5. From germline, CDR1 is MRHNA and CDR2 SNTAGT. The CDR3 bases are TGTGCCAGCAGTGACGGCAGCGGGGGGGCGGATACGCAGTATTTT. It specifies CASSDGSGGADTQYF.

The CDR3: CATSDLGGNEQFF. The CDR3 nucleotides read TGTGCCACCAGTGATTTAGGCGGAAATGAGCAGTTCTTC. The rearrangement links TRBV24-1 to TRBJ2-1; D not resolved. Germline V gives CDR1 KGHDR, CDR2 SFDVKD. The CDR3 spans 13 residues. The V and J ends lost 1 base and 7 bases respectively, with 7 bases between them.

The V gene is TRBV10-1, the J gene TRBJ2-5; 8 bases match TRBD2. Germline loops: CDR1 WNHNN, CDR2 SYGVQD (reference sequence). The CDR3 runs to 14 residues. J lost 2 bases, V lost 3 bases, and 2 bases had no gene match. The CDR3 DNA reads TGCGCCAGCAGTGACGGGGGGGCACAAGAGACCCAGTACTTC. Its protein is CASSDGGAQETQYF.

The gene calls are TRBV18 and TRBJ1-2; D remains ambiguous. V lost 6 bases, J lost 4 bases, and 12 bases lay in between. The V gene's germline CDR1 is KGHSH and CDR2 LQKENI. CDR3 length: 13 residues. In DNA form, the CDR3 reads TGTGCCAGCTCCCCCGCCGGCGGCTATGGCTACACCTTC. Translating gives CASSPAGGYGYTF.

DNA of the CDR3: TGTGCCAGCAGCCGCACTAGCGGGGGGTACACAGATACGCAGTATTTT. As protein: CASSRTSGGYTDTQYF. V and J are TRBV3-1 (or the pseudogene TRBV3-2) and TRBJ2-3; 12 bases align to TRBD2. CDR3 length equals 16 residues. Germline-derived CDR1 and CDR2 are LGHDT and YNNKEL (reference sequence). The J segment lost 2 bases and the V segment lost 4 bases, leaving 4 bases of the junction unmatched.

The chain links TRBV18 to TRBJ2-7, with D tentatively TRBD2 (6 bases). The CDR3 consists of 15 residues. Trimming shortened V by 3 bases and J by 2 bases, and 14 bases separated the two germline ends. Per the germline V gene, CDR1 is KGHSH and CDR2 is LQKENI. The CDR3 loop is CASSPLSGATYEQYF. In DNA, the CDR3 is TGTGCCAGCTCACCGCTTAGCGGCGCAACCTACGAGCAGTACTTC.

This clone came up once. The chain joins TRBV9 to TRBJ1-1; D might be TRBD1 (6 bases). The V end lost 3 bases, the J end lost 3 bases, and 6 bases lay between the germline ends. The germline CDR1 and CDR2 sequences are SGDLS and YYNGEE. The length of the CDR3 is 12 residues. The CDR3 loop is CASSEGDTEAFF. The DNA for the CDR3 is TGTGCCAGCAGCGAGGGGGACACTGAAGCTTTCTTT. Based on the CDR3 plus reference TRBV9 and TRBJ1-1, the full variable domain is DSGVTQTPKHLITATGQRVTLRCSPRSGDLSVYWYQQSLDQGLQFLIQYYNGEERAKGNILERFSAQQFPDLHSELNLSSLELGDSALYFCASSEGDTEAFFGQGTRLTVV.

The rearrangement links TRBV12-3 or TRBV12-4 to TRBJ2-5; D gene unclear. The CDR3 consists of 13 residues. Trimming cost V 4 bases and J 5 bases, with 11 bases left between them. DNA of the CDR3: TGTGCCAGCAGTTCGCAGGCGTTCGAGACCCAGTACTTC. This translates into CASSSQAFETQYF.

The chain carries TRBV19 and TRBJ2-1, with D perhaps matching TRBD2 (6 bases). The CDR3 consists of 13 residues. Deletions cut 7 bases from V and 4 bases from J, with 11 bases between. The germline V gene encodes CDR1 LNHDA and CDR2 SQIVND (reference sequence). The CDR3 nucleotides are TGTGCCAGTAACGAGGGGAGGTACAATGAGCAGTTCTTC. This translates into CASNEGRYNEQFF.

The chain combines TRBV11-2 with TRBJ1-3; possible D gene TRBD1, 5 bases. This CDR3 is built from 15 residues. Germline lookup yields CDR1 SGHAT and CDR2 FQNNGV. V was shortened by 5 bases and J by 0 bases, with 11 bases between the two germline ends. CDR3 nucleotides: TGTGCCAGCAGCCCACAGGTTTTCTCTGGAAACACCATATATTTT. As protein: CASSPQVFSGNTIYF.

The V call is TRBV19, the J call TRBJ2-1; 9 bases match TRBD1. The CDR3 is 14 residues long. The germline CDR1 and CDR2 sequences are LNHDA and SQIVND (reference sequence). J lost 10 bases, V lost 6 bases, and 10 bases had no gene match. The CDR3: CASRPGQGSAEQFF. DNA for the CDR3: TGTGCCAGTAGGCCGGGACAGGGTTCTGCGGAGCAGTTCTTC.

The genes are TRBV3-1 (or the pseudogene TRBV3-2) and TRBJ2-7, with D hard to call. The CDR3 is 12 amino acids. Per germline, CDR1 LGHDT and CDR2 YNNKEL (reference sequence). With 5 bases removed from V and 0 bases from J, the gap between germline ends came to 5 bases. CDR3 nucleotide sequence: TGTGCCAGCAGCTTTAGCTCCTACGAGCAGTACTTC. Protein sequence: CASSFSSYEQYF.

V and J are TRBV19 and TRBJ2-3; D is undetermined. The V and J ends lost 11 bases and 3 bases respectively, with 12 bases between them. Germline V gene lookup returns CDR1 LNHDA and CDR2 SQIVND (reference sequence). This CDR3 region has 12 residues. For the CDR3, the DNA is TGTGCCTCCCGAGAACAGACAGATACGCAGTATTTT. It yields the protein CASREQTDTQYF.

CDR3: CASSLASGRNNEQFF. For the CDR3, the DNA is TGTGCCAGCAGCTTAGCCAGCGGGAGGAACAATGAGCAGTTCTTC. The rearrangement joins TRBV7-9 to TRBJ2-1; 9 nucleotides line up with TRBD2. This CDR3 is built from 15 residues. The germline V gene encodes CDR1 SEHNR and CDR2 FQNEAQ (reference sequence). The junction had 2 bases not matched to a gene; V was cut back by 0 bases and J by 5 bases.

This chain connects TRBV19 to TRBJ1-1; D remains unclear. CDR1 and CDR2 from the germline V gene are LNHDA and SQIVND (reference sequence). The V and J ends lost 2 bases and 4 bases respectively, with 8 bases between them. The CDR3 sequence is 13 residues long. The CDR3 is CASSIIRGTEAFF. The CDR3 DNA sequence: TGTGCCAGTAGTATAATCCGGGGCACTGAAGCTTTCTTT. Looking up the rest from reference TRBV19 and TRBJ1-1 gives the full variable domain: DGGITQSPKYLFRKEGQNVTLSCEQNLNHDAMYWYRQDPGQGLRLIYYSQIVNDFQKGDIAEGYSVSREKKESFPLTVTSAQKNPTAFYLCASSIIRGTEAFFGQGTRLTVV.

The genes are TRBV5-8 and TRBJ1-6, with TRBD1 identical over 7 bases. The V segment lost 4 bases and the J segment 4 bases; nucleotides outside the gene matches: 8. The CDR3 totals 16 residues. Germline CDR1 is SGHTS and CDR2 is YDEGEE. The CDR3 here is CASSRLTGLYNSPLHF. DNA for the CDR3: TGTGCCAGCAGCAGACTGACAGGGTTGTATAATTCACCCCTCCACTTT.

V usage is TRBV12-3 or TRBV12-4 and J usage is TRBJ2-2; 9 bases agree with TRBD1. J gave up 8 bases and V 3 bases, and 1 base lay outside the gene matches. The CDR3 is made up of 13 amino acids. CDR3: CASSLGTGGELFF. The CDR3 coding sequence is TGTGCCAGCAGTTTGGGGACAGGGGGGGAGCTGTTTTTT.

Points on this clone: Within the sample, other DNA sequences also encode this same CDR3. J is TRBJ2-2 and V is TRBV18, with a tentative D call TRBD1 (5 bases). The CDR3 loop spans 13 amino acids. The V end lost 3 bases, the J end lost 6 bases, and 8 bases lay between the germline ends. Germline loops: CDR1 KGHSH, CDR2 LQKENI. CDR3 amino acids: CASSPREAGELFF. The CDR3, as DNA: TGTGCCAGCTCACCCAGGGAAGCCGGGGAGCTGTTTTTT.

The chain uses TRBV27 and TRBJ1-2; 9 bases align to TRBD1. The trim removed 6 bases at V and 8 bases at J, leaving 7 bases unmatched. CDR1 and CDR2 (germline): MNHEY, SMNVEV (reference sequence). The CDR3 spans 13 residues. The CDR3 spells CASRDTGGRGYTF. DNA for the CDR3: TGTGCCAGCAGAGATACAGGGGGCAGAGGCTACACCTTC.

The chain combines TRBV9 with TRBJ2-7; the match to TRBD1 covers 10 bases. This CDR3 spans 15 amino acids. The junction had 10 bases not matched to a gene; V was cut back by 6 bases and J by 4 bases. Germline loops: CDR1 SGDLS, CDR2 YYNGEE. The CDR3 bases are TGTGCCAGCAACTGGGGACAGGGGAAAAGGTACGAGCAGTACTTC. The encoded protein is CASNWGQGKRYEQYF.

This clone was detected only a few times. CDR3 nucleotide sequence: TGCGCCAGCAGTGAGGGTCAGGGATACCTGCAGTACTTC. This sequence encodes CASSEGQGYLQYF. J is TRBJ2-7 and V is TRBV10-2; TRBD1 might be the D (5 bases). CDR3 size: 13 residues. In germline, CDR1 is WSHSY, CDR2 SAAADI. V lost 2 bases, J lost 9 bases, and 14 bases lay in between.